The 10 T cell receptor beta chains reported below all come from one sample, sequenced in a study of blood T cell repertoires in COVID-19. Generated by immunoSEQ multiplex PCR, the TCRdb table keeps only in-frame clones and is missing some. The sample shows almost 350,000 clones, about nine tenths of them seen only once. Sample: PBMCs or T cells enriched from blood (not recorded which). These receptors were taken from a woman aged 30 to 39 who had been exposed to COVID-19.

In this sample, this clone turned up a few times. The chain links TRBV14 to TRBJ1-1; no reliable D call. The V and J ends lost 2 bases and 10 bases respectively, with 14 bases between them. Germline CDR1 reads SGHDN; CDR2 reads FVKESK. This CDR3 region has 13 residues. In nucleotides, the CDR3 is TGTGCCAGCAGCCAACGATTCCGACGGGGAGCTTTCTTT. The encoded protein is CASSQRFRRGAFF.

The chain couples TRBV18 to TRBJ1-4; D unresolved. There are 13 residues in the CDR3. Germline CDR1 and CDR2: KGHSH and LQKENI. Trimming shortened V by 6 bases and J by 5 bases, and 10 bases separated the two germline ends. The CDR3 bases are TGTGCCAGCTCGCGGCAAAGCAATGAAAAACTGTTTTTT. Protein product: CASSRQSNEKLFF.

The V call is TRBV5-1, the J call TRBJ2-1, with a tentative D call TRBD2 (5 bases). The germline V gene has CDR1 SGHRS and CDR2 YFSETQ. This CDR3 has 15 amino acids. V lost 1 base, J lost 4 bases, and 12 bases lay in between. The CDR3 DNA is TGCGCCAGCAGCTTGATGACGGGGATGTACAATGAGCAGTTCTTC. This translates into CASSLMTGMYNEQFF.

The CDR3 bases are TGCAGCGTTGAGTGGCAGGGGACCACAGATACGCAGTATTTT. It yields the protein CSVEWQGTTDTQYF. The chain has TRBV29-1 and TRBJ2-3; weak D call: TRBD1 (6 bases). The germline gives CDR1 SQVTM, CDR2 ANQGSEA. The CDR3 runs 14 residues. V was trimmed by 3 bases and J by 2 bases, leaving 12 bases between them.

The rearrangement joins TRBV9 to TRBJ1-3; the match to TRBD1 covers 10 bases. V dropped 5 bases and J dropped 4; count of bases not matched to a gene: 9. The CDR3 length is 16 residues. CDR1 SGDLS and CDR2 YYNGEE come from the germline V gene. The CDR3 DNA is TGTGCCAGCAGTCGTCGGGGGGACAGGGGAGGAAACACCATATATTTT. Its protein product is CASSRRGDRGGNTIYF. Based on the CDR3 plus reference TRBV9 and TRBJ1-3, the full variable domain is DSGVTQTPKHLITATGQRVTLRCSPRSGDLSVYWYQQSLDQGLQFLIQYYNGEERAKGNILERFSAQQFPDLHSELNLSSLELGDSALYFCASSRRGDRGGNTIYFGEGSWLTVV.

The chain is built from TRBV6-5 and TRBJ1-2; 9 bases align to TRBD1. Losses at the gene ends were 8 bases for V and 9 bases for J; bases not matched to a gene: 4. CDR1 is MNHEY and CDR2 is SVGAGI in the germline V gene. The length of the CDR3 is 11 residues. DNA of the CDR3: TGTGCCAGCTTAGACAGGGGGAGCTACACCTTC. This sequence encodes CASLDRGSYTF.

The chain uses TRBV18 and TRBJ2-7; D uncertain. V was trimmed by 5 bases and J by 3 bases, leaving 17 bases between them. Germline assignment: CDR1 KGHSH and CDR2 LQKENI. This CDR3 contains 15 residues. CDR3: CASSFATGEVYEQYF. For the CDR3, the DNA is TGTGCCAGCTCATTCGCCACCGGAGAAGTCTACGAGCAGTACTTC.

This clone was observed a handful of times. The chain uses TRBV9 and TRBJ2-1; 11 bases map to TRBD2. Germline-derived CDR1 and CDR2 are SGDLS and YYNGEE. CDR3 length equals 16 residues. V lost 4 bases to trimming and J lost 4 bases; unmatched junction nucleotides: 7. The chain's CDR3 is CASSPRLAGNYNEQFF. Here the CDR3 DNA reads TGTGCCAGCAGCCCGCGACTAGCGGGGAATTACAATGAGCAGTTCTTC. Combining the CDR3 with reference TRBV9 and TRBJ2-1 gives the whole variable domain DSGVTQTPKHLITATGQRVTLRCSPRSGDLSVYWYQQSLDQGLQFLIQYYNGEERAKGNILERFSAQQFPDLHSELNLSSLELGDSALYFCASSPRLAGNYNEQFFGPGTRLTVL.

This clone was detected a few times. The CDR3 region has the DNA TGTGCCAGCTCACCAGGGGTGGGGAGATATGGCTACACCTTC. It is translated as CASSPGVGRYGYTF. The genes are TRBV18 and TRBJ1-2; D gene ambiguous. V was shortened by 2 bases and J by 5 bases, with 12 bases between the two germline ends. Per germline, CDR1 KGHSH and CDR2 LQKENI. The CDR3 runs 14 residues.

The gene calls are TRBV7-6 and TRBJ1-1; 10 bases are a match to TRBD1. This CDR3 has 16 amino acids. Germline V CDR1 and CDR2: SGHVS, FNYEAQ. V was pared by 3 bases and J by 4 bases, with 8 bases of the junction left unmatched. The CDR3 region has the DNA TGTGCCAGCAGCTTTTATGACAGGGGGCTTGTCACTGAAGCTTTCTTT. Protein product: CASSFYDRGLVTEAFF.